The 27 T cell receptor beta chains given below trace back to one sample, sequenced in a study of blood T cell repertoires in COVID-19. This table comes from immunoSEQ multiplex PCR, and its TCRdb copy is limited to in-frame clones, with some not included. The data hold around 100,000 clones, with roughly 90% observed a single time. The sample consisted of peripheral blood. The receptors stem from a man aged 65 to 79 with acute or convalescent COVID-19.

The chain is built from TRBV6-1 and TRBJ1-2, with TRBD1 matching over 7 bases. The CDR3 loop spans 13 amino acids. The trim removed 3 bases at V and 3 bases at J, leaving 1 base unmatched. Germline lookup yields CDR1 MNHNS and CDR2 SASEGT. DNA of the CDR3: TGTGCCAGCAGTGAGACAGGGCACTATGGCTACACCTTC. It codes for CASSETGHYGYTF.

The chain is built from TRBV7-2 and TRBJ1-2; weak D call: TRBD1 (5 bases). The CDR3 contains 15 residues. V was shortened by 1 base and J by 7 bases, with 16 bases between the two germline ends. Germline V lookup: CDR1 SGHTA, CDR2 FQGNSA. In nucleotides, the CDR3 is TGTGCCAGCAGCTTAGAAGGGAGGCAGGGTAGTGGCTACACCTTC. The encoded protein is CASSLEGRQGSGYTF.

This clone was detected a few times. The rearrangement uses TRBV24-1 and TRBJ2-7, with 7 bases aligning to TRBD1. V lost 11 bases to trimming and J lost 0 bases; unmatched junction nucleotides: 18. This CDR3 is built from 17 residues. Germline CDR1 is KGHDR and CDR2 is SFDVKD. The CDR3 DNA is TGTGCCAGCGCTCCCGGGACAGATAAAACGAGCTCCTACGAGCAGTACTTC. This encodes CASAPGTDKTSSYEQYF.

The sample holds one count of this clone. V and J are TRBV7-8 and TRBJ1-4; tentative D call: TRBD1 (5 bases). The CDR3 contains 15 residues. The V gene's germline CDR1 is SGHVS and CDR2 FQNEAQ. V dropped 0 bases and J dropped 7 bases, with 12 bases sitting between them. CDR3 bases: TGTGCCAGCAGCTTAGCCGAGGGCGGGGGTGAAAAACTGTTTTTT. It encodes CASSLAEGGGEKLFF.

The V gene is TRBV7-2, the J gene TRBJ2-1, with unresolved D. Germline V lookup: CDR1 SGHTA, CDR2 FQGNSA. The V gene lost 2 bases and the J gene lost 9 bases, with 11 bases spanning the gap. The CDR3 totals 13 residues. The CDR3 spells CASSLLWQIEQFF. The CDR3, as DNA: TGTGCCAGCAGCTTACTCTGGCAAATTGAGCAGTTCTTC.

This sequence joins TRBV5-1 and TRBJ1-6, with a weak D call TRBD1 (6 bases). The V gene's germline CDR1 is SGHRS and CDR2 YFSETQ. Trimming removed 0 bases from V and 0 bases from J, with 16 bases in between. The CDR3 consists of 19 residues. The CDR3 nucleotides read TGCGCCAGCAGCTTGGTTCCGGTTGGGGGCAGCTCCTATAATTCACCCCTCCACTTT. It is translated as CASSLVPVGGSSYNSPLHF.

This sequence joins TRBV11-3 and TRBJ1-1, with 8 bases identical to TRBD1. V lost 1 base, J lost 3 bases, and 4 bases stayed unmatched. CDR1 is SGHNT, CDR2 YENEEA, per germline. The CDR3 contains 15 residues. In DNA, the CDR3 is TGTGCCAGCAGCTTAGGGACAGGGCTGCACACTGAAGCTTTCTTT. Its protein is CASSLGTGLHTEAFF.

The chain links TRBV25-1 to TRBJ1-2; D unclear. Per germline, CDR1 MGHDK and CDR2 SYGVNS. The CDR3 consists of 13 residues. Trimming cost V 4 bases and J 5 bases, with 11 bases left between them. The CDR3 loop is CASSATRAYGYTF. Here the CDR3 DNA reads TGTGCCAGCAGTGCCACGCGTGCTTATGGCTACACCTTC.

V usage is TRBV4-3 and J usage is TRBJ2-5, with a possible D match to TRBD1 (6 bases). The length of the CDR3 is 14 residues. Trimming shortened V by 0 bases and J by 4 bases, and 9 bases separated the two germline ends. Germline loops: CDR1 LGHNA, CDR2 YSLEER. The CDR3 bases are TGCGCCAGCAGCCAAGAAGCAGGGGCAGAGACCCAGTACTTC. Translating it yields CASSQEAGAETQYF.

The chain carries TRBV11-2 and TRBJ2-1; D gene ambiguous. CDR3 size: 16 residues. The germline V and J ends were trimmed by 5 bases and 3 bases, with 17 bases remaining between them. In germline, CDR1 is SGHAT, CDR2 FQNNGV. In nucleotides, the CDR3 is TGTGCCAGCAGCCACCCTTCGGGTATTTGCTACAATGAGCAGTTCTTC. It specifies CASSHPSGICYNEQFF.

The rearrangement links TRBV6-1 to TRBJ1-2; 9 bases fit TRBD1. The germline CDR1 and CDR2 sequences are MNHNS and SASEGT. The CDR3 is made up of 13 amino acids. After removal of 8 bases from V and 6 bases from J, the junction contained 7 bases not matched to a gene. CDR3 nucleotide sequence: TGTGCCAGCGACAGGGGGTTAAGGGATGGCTACACCTTC. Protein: CASDRGLRDGYTF.

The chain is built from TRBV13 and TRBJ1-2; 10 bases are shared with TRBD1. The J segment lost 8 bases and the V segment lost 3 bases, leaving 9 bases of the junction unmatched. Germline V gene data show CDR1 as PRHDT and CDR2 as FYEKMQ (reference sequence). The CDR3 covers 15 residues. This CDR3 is CASSFYDRDRGGYTF. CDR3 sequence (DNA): TGTGCCAGCAGCTTTTACGACCGGGACAGGGGAGGCTACACCTTC.

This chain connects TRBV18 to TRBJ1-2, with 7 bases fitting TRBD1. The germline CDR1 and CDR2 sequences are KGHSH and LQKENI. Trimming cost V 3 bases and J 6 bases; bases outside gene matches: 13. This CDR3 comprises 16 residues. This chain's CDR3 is CASSPFGPTGVDGYTF. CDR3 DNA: TGTGCCAGCTCACCCTTTGGCCCCACAGGGGTCGATGGCTACACCTTC.

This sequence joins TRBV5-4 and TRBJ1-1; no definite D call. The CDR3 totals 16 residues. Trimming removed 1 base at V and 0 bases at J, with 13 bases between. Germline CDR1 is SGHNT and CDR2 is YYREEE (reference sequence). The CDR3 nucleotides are TGTGCCAGCAGCTTGCTGGAGGGAAGTCTGAACACTGAAGCTTTCTTT. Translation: CASSLLEGSLNTEAFF.

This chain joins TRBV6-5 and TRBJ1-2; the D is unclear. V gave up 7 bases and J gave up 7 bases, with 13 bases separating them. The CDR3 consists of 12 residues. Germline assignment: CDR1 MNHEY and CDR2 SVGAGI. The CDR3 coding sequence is TGTGCCAGCAACGGCGGTTTTGGTGGCTACACCTTC. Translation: CASNGGFGGYTF.

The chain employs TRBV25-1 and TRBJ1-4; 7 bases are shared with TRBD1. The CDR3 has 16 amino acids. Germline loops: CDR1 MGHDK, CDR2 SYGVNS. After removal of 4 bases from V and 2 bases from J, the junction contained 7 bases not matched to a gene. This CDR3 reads CASSGGQTWTNEKLFF. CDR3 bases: TGTGCCAGCAGTGGGGGACAGACGTGGACTAATGAAAAACTGTTTTTT.

The CDR3 sequence: CASSMGVTGREYTEAFF. Here the CDR3 DNA reads TGTGCCAGTAGTATGGGGGTAACAGGGAGGGAGTACACTGAAGCTTTCTTT. The chain recombines TRBV19 with TRBJ1-1; the D gene is possibly TRBD1 (6 bases). This CDR3 region has 17 residues. The germline V gene encodes CDR1 LNHDA and CDR2 SQIVND (reference sequence). V lost 3 bases and J lost 3, with 20 bases in between.

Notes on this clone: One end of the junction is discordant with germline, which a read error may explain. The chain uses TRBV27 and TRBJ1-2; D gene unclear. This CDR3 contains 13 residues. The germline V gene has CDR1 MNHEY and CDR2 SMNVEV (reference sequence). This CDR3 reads CASSLSSGFGYTF. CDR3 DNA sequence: TGTGCCAGTAGTTTATCTTCCGGGTTTGGCTACACCTTC.

CDR3 loop: CASRFGQGMGNQPQHF. CDR3 coding DNA: TGTGCCAGCAGGTTCGGACAGGGGATGGGCAATCAGCCCCAGCATTTT. The chain recombines TRBV2 with TRBJ1-5; 9 bases match TRBD1. The ends lost 6 bases at V and 2 bases at J; junction bases unmatched: 8. This CDR3 is 16 amino acids long. Germline V gene data show CDR1 as SNHLY and CDR2 as FYNNEI.

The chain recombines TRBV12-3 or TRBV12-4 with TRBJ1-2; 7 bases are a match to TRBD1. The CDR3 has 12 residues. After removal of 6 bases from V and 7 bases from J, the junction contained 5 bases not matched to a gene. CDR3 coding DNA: TGTGCCAGCAGAACAGGGGTACGTGGCTACACCTTC. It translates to CASRTGVRGYTF.

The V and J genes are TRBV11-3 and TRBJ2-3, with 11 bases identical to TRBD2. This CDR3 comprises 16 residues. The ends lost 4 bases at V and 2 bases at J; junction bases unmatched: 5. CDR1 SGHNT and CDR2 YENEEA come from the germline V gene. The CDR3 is CASSWRLAGSTDTQYF. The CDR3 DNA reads TGTGCCAGCAGCTGGAGACTAGCGGGGTCCACAGATACGCAGTATTTT.

The CDR3, as DNA: TGTGCCAGCAGCAACACCGGGACAGGGGATGGCTACACCTTC. This encodes CASSNTGTGDGYTF. The chain employs TRBV3-1 (or the pseudogene TRBV3-2) and TRBJ1-2, with TRBD1 matching over 10 bases. Germline V CDR1 and CDR2: LGHDT, YNNKEL (reference sequence). The CDR3 runs 14 residues. V lost 5 bases, J lost 6 bases, and 6 bases stayed unmatched.

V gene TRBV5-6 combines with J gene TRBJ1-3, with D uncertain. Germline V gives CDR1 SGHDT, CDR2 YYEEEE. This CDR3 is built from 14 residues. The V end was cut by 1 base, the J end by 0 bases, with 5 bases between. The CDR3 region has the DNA TGTGCCAGCAGCTTGCGAGGCTCTGGAAACACCATATATTTT. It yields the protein CASSLRGSGNTIYF. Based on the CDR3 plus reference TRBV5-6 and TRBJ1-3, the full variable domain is DAGVTQSPTHLIKTRGQQVTLRCSPKSGHDTVSWYQQALGQGPQFIFQYYEEEERQRGNFPDRFSGHQFPNYSSELNVNALLLGDSALYLCASSLRGSGNTIYFGEGSWLTVV.

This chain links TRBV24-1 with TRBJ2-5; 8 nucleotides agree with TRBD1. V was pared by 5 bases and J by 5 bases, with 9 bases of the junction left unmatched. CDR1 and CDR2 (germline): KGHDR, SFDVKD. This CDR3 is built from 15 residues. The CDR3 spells CATSAGRGLGETQYF. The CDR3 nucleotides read TGTGCCACCAGTGCGGGCAGGGGGCTTGGGGAGACCCAGTACTTC.

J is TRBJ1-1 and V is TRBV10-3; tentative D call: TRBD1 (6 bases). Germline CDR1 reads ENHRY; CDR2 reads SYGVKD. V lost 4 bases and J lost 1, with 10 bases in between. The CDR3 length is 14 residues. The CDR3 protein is CAISAGVGNTEAFF. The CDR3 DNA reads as TGTGCCATCAGTGCAGGGGTTGGGAACACTGAAGCTTTCTTT.

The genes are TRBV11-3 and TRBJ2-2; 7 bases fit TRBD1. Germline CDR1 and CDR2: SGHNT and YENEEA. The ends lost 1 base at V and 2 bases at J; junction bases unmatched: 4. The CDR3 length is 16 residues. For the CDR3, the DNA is TGTGCCAGCAGCTTAGGAGGACAGGTTAACACCGGGGAGCTGTTTTTT. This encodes CASSLGGQVNTGELFF. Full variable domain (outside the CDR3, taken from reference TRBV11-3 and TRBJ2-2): EAGVVQSPRYKIIEKKQPVAFWCNPISGHNTLYWYLQNLGQGPELLIRYENEEAVDDSQLPKDRFSAERLKGVDSTLKIQPAELGDSAVYLCASSLGGQVNTGELFFGEGSRLTVL.

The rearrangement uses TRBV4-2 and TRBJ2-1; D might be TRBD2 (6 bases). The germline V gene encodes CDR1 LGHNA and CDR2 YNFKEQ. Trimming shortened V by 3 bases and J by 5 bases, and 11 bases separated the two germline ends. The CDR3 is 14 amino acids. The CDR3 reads CASSQRTTDNEQFF. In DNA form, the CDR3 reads TGTGCCAGCAGCCAGAGGACTACCGACAATGAGCAGTTCTTC.